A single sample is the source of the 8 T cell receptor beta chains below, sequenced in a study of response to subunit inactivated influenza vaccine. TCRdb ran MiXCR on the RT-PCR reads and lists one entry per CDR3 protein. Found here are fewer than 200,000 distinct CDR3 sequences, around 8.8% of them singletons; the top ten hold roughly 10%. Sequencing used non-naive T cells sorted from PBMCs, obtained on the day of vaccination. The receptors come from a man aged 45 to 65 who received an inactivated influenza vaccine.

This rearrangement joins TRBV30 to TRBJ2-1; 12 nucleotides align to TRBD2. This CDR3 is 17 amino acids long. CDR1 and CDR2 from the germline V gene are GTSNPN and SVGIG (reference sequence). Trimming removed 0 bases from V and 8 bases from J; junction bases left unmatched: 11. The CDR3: CAWSVGSSGRAGYEQFF. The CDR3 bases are TGTGCCTGGAGTGTAGGGTCTAGCGGGAGGGCCGGGTATGAGCAGTTCTTC.

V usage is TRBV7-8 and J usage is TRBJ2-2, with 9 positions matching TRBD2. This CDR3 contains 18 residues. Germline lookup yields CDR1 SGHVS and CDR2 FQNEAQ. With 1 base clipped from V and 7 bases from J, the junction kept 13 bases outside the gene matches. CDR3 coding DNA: TGTGCCAGCAGCTTAGTTTTTAGCGGGAGAGTGTTCGACGGGGAGCTGTTTTTT. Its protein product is CASSLVFSGRVFDGELFF.

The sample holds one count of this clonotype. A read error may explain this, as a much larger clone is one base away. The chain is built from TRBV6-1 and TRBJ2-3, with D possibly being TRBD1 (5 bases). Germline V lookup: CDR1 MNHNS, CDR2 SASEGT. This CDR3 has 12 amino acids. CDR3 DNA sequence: TGTGCCACCCAGAGAAACACAGGTACGCAGTATTTT. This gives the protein CATQRNTGTQYF.

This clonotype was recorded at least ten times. CDR3 DNA: TGTGCCAGCAGTTCGTGGGGCGGGATATCCTACAATGAGCAGTTCTTC. Translation gives CASSSWGGISYNEQFF. This sequence joins TRBV28 and TRBJ2-1; a possible D gene is TRBD2 (6 bases). Germline CDR1 MDHEN, CDR2 SYDVKM. Trimming cost V 4 bases and J 1 base, with 14 bases left between them. This CDR3 is 16 amino acids long.

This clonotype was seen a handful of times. This CDR3 reads CASSERGRDTGELFF. CDR3 DNA sequence: TGTGCCAGCAGTGAACGGGGGCGCGATACCGGGGAGCTGTTTTTT. The V and J genes are TRBV25-1 and TRBJ2-2, with D perhaps being TRBD1 or TRBD2 (6 bases each). Germline V gene sequence: CDR1 MGHDK, CDR2 SYGVNS. The V gene lost 2 bases and the J gene lost 5 bases, with 12 bases spanning the gap. The CDR3 totals 15 residues.

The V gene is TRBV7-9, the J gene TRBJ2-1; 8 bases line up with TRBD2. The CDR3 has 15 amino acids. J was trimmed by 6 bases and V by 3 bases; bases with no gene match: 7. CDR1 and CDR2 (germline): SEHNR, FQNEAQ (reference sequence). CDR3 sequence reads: CASSFASGRPNEQFF. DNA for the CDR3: TGTGCCAGCAGCTTTGCTAGCGGGCGACCCAATGAGCAGTTCTTC.

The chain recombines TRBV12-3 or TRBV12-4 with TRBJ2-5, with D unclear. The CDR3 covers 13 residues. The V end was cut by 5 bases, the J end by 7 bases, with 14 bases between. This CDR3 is CASSPSGPGTQYF. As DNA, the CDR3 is TGTGCCAGCAGTCCTTCGGGCCCCGGGACCCAGTACTTC.

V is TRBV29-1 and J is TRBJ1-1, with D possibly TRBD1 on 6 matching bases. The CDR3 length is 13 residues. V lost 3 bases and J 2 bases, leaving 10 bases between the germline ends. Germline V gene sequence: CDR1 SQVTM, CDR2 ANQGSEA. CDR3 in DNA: TGCAGCGTTGACGGCAGGGGTAACACTGAAGCTTTCTTT. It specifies CSVDGRGNTEAFF.